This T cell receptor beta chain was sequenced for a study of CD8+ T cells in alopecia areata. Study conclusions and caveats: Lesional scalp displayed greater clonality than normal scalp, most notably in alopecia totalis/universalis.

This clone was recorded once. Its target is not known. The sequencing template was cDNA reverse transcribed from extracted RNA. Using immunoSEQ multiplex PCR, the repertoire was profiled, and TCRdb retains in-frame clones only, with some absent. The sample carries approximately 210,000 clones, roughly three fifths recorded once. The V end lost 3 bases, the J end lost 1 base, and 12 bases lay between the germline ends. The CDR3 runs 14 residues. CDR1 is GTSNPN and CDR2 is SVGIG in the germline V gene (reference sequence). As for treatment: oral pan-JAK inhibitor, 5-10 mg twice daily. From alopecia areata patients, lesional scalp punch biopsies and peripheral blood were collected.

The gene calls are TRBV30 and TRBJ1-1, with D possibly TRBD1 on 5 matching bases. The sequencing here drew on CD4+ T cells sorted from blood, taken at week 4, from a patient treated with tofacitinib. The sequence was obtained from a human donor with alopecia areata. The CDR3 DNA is TGTGCCTGGAGACCGGGACGGAAGAACACTGAAGCTTTCTTT. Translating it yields CAWRPGRKNTEAFF.